This T cell receptor beta chain was captured in a study of cytomegalovirus exposure and HLA in healthy donors. All the people who gave samples were healthy bone marrow donors. PCR was performed using 60 Vbeta and 13 Jbeta primers. Data came from immunoSEQ multiplex PCR; TCRdb stores just in-frame clones and leaves some out. This sample carries roughly 130,000 clones, over 65% of them seen once, and the ten largest clones take 6.5% to 9.5%. Germline CDR1 reads LGHNT; CDR2 reads FRNRAP. This CDR3 is built from 16 residues. V shed 0 bases, J shed 5 bases, and the junction held 10 bases outside the gene matches. Whole-study results and caveats: Apart from CMV serostatus, no immune exposure information was available. The productive fraction for most TCR beta V segments was about 87% or about 30% in an earlier analysis. Apparent HLA restriction characterized most CMV-associated TCR beta chains in a later analysis.

With respect to this clone: The antigen is unknown.

This rearrangement joins TRBV12-5 to TRBJ2-7, with TRBD2 identical over 7 bases. Sequencing used PBMCs. The clonotype originates from a woman aged 40-49 years in good health and CMV-seropositive. The CDR3 reads CASGLVPLGEGNEQYF. Here the CDR3 DNA reads TGTGCTAGTGGTTTGGTACCTTTAGGGGAGGGAAACGAGCAGTACTTC.